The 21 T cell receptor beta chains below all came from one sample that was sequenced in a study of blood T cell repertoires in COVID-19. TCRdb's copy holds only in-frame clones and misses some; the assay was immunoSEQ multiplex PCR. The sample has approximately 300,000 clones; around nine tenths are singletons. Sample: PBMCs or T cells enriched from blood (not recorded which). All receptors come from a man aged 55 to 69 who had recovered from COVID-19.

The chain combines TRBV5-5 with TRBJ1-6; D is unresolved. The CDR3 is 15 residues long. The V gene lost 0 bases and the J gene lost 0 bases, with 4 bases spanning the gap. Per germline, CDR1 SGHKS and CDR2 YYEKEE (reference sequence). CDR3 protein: CASSLGSSYNSPLHF. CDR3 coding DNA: TGTGCCAGCAGCTTGGGCAGCTCCTATAATTCACCCCTCCACTTT.

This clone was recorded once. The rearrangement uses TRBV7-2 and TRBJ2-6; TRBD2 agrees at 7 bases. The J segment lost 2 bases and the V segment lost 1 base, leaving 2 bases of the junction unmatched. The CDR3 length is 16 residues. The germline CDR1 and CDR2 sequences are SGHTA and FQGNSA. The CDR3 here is CASSLGGTTGANVLTF. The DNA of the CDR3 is TGTGCCAGCAGCTTAGGCGGGACTACTGGGGCCAACGTCCTGACTTTC. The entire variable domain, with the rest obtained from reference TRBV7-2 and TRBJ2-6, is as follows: GAGVSQSPSNKVTEKGKDVELRCDPISGHTALYWYRQSLGQGLEFLIYFQGNSAPDKSGLPSDRFSAERTGGSVSTLTIQRTQQEDSAVYLCASSLGGTTGANVLTFGAGSRLTVL.

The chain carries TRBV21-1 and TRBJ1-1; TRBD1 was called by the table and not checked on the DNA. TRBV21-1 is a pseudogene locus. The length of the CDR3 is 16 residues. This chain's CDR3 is CASSKGGPRGNTEAFF. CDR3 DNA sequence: TGTGCCAGCAGCAAAGGGGGGCCCAGGGGGAACACTGAAGCTTTCTTT.

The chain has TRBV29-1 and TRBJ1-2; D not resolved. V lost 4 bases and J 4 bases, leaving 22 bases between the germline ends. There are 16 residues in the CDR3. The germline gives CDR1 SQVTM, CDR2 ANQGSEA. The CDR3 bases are TGCAGCGTTGTCCCTATAGAGGCAGCTAGCTCCTATGGCTACACCTTC. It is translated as CSVVPIEAASSYGYTF.

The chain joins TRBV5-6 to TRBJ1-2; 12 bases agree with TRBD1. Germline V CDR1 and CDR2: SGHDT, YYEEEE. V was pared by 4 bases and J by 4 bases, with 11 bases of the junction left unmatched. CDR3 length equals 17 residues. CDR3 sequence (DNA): TGTGCCAGCAGCCGCCCGGGACAGGGGGCCTACGTCTATGGCTACACCTTC. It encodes CASSRPGQGAYVYGYTF. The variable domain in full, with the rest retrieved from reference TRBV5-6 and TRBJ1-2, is DAGVTQSPTHLIKTRGQQVTLRCSPKSGHDTVSWYQQALGQGPQFIFQYYEEEERQRGNFPDRFSGHQFPNYSSELNVNALLLGDSALYLCASSRPGQGAYVYGYTFGSGTRLTVV.

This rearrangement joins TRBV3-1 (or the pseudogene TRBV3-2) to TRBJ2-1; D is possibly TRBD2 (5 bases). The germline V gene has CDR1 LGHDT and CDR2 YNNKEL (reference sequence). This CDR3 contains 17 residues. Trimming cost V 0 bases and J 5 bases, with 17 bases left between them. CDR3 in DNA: TGTGCCAGCAGCCAAGACTGGGCCCGGGAATTTGACAATGAGCAGTTCTTC. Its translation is CASSQDWAREFDNEQFF.

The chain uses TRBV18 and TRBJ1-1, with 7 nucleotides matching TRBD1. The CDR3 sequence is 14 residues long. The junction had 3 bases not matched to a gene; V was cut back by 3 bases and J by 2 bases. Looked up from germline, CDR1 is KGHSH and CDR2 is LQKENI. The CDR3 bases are TGTGCCAGCTCACCCAACAGGGGAAACACTGAAGCTTTCTTT. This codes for CASSPNRGNTEAFF.

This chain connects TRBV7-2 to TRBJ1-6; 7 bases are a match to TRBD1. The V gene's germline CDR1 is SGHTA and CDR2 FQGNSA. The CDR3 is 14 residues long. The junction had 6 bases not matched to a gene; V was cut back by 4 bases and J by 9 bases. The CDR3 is CASSSQGVGSPLHF. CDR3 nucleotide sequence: TGTGCCAGCAGCTCCCAGGGGGTTGGTTCACCCCTCCACTTT.

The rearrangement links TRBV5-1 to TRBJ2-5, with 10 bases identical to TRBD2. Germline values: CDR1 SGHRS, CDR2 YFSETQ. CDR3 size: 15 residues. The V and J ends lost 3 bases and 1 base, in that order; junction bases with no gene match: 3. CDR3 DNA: TGCGCCAGCAGCTCTCTAGCGGGAGCCCAAGAGACCCAGTACTTC. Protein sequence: CASSSLAGAQETQYF.

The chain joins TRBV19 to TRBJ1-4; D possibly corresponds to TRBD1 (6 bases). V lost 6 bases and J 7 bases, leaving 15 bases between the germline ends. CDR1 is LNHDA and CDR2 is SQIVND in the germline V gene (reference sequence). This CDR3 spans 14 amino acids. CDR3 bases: TGTGCCAGTAGCCTCTCAGGGGAGAGTGAAAAACTGTTTTTT. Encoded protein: CASSLSGESEKLFF.

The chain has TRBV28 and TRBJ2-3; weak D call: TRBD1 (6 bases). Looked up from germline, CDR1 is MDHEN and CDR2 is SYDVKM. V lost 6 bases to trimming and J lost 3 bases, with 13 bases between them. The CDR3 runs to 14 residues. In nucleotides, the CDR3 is TGTGCCAGCAGAATACAGGGTGAGACAGATACGCAGTATTTT. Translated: CASRIQGETDTQYF.

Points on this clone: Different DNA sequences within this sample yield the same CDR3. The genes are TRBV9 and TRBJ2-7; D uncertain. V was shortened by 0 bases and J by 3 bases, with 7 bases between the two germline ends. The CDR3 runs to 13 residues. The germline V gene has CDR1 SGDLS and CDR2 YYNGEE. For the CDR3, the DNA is TGTGCCAGCAGCGTAGTGCCCGGCTACGAGCAGTACTTC. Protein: CASSVVPGYEQYF.

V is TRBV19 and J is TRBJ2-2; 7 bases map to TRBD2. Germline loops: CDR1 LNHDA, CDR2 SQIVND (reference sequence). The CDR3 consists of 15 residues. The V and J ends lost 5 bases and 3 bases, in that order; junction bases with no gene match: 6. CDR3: CASSRSGTYTGELFF. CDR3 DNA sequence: TGTGCCAGTAGTCGAAGCGGGACTTACACCGGGGAGCTGTTTTTT.

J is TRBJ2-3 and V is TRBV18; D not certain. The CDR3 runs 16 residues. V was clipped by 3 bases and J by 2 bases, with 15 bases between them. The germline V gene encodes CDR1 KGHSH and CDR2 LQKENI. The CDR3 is CASSPRSSSATDTQYF. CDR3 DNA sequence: TGTGCCAGCTCACCTAGGAGTAGCTCTGCCACAGATACGCAGTATTTT.

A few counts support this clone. The CDR3 nucleotides read TGTGCCAGCAGTGAAAACAGCTATGGCTACACCTTC. This translates into CASSENSYGYTF. This rearrangement joins TRBV2 to TRBJ1-2, with unresolved D. CDR3 length: 12 amino acids. Between the trimmed V and J ends, which lost 2 bases and 4 bases, there was a span of 5 bases. Germline CDR1 SNHLY, CDR2 FYNNEI.

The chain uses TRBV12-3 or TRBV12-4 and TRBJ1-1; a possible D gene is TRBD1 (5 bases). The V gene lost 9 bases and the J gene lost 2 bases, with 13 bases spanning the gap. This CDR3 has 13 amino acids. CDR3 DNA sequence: TGTGCCAGTCGGGGGACGGTAAACACTGAAGCTTTCTTT. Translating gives CASRGTVNTEAFF.

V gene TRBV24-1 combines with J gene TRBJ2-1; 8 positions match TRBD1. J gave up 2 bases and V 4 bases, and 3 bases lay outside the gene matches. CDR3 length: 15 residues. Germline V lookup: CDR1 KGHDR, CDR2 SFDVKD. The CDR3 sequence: CATSEDRVAYNEQFF. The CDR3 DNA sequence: TGTGCCACCAGTGAGGACAGGGTGGCCTACAATGAGCAGTTCTTC.

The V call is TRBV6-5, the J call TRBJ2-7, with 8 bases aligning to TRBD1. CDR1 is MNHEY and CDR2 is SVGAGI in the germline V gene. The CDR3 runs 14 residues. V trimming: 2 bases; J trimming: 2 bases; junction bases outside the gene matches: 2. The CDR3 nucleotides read TGTGCCAGCAGTTACGGACAGGGTCCCTACGAGCAGTACTTC. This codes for CASSYGQGPYEQYF.

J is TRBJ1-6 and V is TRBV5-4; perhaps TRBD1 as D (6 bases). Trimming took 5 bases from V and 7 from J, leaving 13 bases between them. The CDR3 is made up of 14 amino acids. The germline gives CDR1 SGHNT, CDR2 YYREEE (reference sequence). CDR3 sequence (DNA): TGTGCCAGCAGTTTACAGGGTCAAAATTCACCCCTCCACTTT. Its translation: CASSLQGQNSPLHF.

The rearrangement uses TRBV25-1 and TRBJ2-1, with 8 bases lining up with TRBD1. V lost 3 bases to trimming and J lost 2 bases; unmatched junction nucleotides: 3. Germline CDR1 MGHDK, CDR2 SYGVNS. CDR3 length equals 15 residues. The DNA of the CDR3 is TGTGCCAGCAGTGACCAGACAGGGGCCTACAATGAGCAGTTCTTC. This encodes CASSDQTGAYNEQFF. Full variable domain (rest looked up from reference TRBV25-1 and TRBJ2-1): EADIYQTPRYLVIGTGKKITLECSQTMGHDKMYWYQQDPGMELHLIHYSYGVNSTEKGDLSSESTVSRIRTEHFPLTLESARPSHTSQYLCASSDQTGAYNEQFFGPGTRLTVL.

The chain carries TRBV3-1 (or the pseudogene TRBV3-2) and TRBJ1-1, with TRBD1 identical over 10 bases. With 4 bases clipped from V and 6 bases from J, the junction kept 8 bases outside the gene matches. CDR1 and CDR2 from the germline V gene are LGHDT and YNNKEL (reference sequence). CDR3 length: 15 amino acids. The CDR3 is CASSRRQGASPEAFF. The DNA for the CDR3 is TGTGCCAGCAGCCGGCGACAGGGGGCAAGTCCTGAAGCTTTCTTT.